This T cell receptor (beta chain) was retrieved from a study of blood T cells in healthy people across ages. Study-wide points: TCR beta diversity, measured per million T cells, fell in a roughly linear way with age.

CDR1 and CDR2 from the germline V gene are LGHDT and YNNKEL (reference sequence). There are 14 residues in the CDR3. The V end lost 4 bases, the J end lost 3 bases, and 12 bases lay between the germline ends. About this clonotype: What it binds is not known.

Through a sample-barcoded 5' primer and a J-beta primer mix, a second PCR was run for roughly 6 to 11 cycles. One entry per CDR3 protein results from TCRdb running MiXCR on the 5' RACE reads. Among over 1,300,000 distinct CDR3 sequences, almost 60% were seen once, and the ten largest hold more than 6%. The chain joins TRBV3-1 to TRBJ1-2; TRBD1 might be the D (6 bases). What was sequenced was blood. This receptor was obtained from a young man in good health. CDR3 sequence: CASSPDRTHYGYTF. CDR3 coding DNA: TGTGCCAGCAGCCCAGACAGGACCCACTATGGCTACACCTTC.